Following are 3 T cell receptor beta chains from one sample sequenced in a study of cytomegalovirus exposure and HLA in healthy donors. The PCR made use of 60 Vbeta and 13 Jbeta primers. Libraries were prepared by immunoSEQ multiplex PCR; TCRdb keeps only in-frame clonotypes and omits some of them. The repertoire includes nearly 200,000 clones, about 79% of them detected once, and 0.075% to 0.1% sits in the top ten. The sample comprised PBMCs. The origin of the receptors is a boy aged 2-9 years in good health and CMV-seronegative.

This chain joins TRBV15 and TRBJ2-1, with D possibly TRBD2 on 6 matching bases. The V end was cut by 1 base, the J end by 0 bases, with 19 bases between. Per the germline V gene, CDR1 is LNHNV and CDR2 is YYDKDF (reference sequence). The CDR3 runs to 19 residues. The CDR3 nucleotides read TGTGCCACCAGCAGAGTAATGTGGAGTGGGGGGAGCTCCTACAATGAGCAGTTCTTC. Amino acid sequence: CATSRVMWSGGSSYNEQFF.

The chain joins TRBV4-3 to TRBJ2-5; the D gene is possibly TRBD2 (5 bases). CDR1 and CDR2 (germline): LGHNA, YSLEER. V dropped 5 bases and J dropped 4 bases, with 11 bases sitting between them. The CDR3 runs to 13 residues. CDR3 sequence (DNA): TGCGCCAGCAGCTCCGGACTGGGAGAGACCCAGTACTTC. Its translation is CASSSGLGETQYF.

This sequence joins TRBV7-9 and TRBJ2-2, with a weak D call TRBD1 (6 bases). Germline loops: CDR1 SEHNR, CDR2 FQNEAQ (reference sequence). The CDR3 sequence is 15 residues long. Trimming stripped 5 bases from V and 1 base from J, with 11 bases between. The CDR3 loop reads CASSTYRENTGELFF. Here the CDR3 DNA reads TGTGCCAGCAGCACTTACAGGGAGAACACCGGGGAGCTGTTTTTT.